This TCR beta chain was found in a study of blood T cell repertoires in COVID-19. About the study: Both acute and convalescent COVID-19 samples were obtained from the United States, Italy and Spain. Sample material is recorded as cDNA or gDNA derived from T cells, B-cell-depleted T cells, or PBMCs.

TCRdb keeps only in-frame clones here, not all; method: immunoSEQ multiplex PCR. The table records around 300,000 clones, around 89% of them present only once. Looked up from germline, CDR1 is SGHTA and CDR2 is FQGNSA. The CDR3 length is 18 residues. V was pared by 5 bases and J by 0 bases, with 9 bases of the junction left unmatched. It was during active infection that Seattle patients were enrolled and then longitudinally followed. This clonotype was obtained from a middle-aged woman with COVID-19, enrolled during active disease. The sample comprised peripheral blood. The chain uses TRBV7-2 and TRBJ2-3, with 12 bases aligning to TRBD2. CDR3 protein: CASSDRKTSGGSTDTQYF. CDR3 nucleotides: TGTGCCAGCAGCGATAGGAAGACTAGCGGGGGTAGCACAGATACGCAGTATTTT.